These T cell receptor beta chains were read from a single sample in a study of vaccination and CD4 T cells after COVID-19. TCRdb re-called the PCR reads with MiXCR, one entry per CDR3 protein. This table holds 8,500 to 13,000 distinct CDR3 sequences, 41% found once. No antigen has been identified for these receptors. The sample in question was CD4+ T cells from blood, cultured in vitro, obtained after SARS-CoV-2 vaccination. These receptor sequences come from a human donor who had recovered from COVID-19. Both conserved end residues are part of each CDR3. The D gene is left open where the match is weak. Expanded clones get a size class; other rows say once, few or many, or leave the size out.

length	size	J	D	V	DNA	CDR3
18	-	TRBJ2-5	TRBD2	TRBV7-9	TGTGCCAGCAGCCTTACCTACACCGGGACTAGCAGGAGTGAGACCCAGTACTTC	CASSLTYTGTSRSETQYF
14	few	TRBJ2-5	-	TRBV7-2	TGTGCCAGCAGCTTATTCGGAGGAGGAGAGACCCAGTACTTC	CASSLFGGGETQYF
12	-	TRBJ2-2	-	TRBV7-9	TGTGCCAGCAGCTTAAACACCGGGGAGCTGTTTTTT	CASSLNTGELFF
16	-	TRBJ2-6	-	TRBV28	TGTGCCAGCCTAAAGGGGGGTAGAGCTGGGGCCAACGTCCTGACTTTC	CASLKGGRAGANVLTF
15	few	TRBJ2-3	TRBD2	TRBV10-3	TGTGCCATCAGTCTACTAGCGGAGAGCACAGATACGCAGTATTTT	CAISLLAESTDTQYF
13	-	TRBJ1-5	-	TRBV28	TGTGCCAGCAGTACCCTTAGCAATCAGCCCCAGCATTTT	CASSTLSNQPQHF
15	-	TRBJ1-5	-	TRBV6-2/TRBV6-3	TGTGCCAGCACCCCATCCGGGGGCTACAATCAGCCCCAGCATTTT	CASTPSGGYNQPQHF
15	medium-sized	TRBJ2-7	-	TRBV18	TGTGCCAGCTCACCAAACAGGGGGGGTCGGTACGAGCAGTACTTC	CASSPNRGGRYEQYF
15	-	TRBJ2-2	TRBD1	TRBV15	TGTGCCACCAGCAGGGTACAGGGGGTTACCGGGGAGCCGTTTTTT	CATSRVQGVTGEPFF
17	medium-sized	TRBJ2-4	-	TRBV4-2	TGTGCCAGCAGCCAAGAACGTGGATTCCTAGCCAAAAACATTCAGTACTTC	CASSQERGFLAKNIQYF